This passage covers 5 T cell receptor beta chains from one sample sequenced in a study of T cells in pancreatic ductal adenocarcinoma. Clones were read by immunoSEQ multiplex PCR, and TCRdb kept only the in-frame ones, dropping some. The sample yields 97,000 or so clones, roughly 95% seen once. No neoadjuvant therapy was given to the selected pancreatic ductal adenocarcinoma patients before their surgery. Sequencing was carried out using PBMCs. These receptors were collected from a human donor with pancreatic ductal adenocarcinoma.

V is TRBV15 and J is TRBJ2-4; 12 bases line up with TRBD1. From germline, CDR1 is LNHNV and CDR2 YYDKDF (reference sequence). The V segment lost 2 bases and the J segment 6 bases; nucleotides outside the gene matches: 2. The CDR3 totals 15 residues. CDR3 region: CATSRRGQGANIQYF. The CDR3 DNA is TGTGCCACCAGCAGACGGGGACAGGGGGCAAACATTCAGTACTTC.

This clone appeared a single time. The rearrangement uses TRBV5-1 and TRBJ2-1; the match to TRBD2 covers 8 bases. After removal of 3 bases from V and 1 base from J, the junction contained 9 bases not matched to a gene. Germline V gene data show CDR1 as SGHRS and CDR2 as YFSETQ. The CDR3 is made up of 17 amino acids. The CDR3 region is CASSSNRAGDSYNEQFF. The CDR3 DNA sequence: TGCGCCAGCAGCTCAAACCGAGCGGGAGATTCCTACAATGAGCAGTTCTTC. Using reference TRBV5-1 and TRBJ2-1 for the parts outside the CDR3, the full variable domain is KAGVTQTPRYLIKTRGQQVTLSCSPISGHRSVSWYQQTPGQGLQFLFEYFSETQRNKGNFPGRFSGRQFSNSRSEMNVSTLELGDSALYLCASSSNRAGDSYNEQFFGPGTRLTVL.

This clone was picked up one time. The chain links TRBV7-9 to TRBJ2-7; tentative D call: TRBD2 (7 bases). The CDR3 loop spans 14 amino acids. Germline assignment: CDR1 SEHNR and CDR2 FQNEAQ (reference sequence). Trimming took off 5 bases at V and 2 bases at J, with 13 bases between the two ends. The CDR3 nucleotides are TGTGCCAGCAGCCGAGGGGGGGCGACCTACGAGCAGTACTTC. This codes for CASSRGGATYEQYF. Full variable domain (outside the CDR3, taken from reference TRBV7-9 and TRBJ2-7): DTGVSQNPRHKITKRGQNVTFRCDPISEHNRLYWYRQTLGQGPEFLTYFQNEAQLEKSRLLSDRFSAERPKGSFSTLEIQRTEQGDSAMYLCASSRGGATYEQYFGPGTRLTVT.

The gene calls are TRBV7-2 and TRBJ2-1; 9 nucleotides agree with TRBD2. Germline V gene lookup returns CDR1 SGHTA and CDR2 FQGNSA. V gave up 0 bases and J gave up 8 bases; unmatched junction bases: 5. This CDR3 is 15 amino acids long. The CDR3 DNA follows: TGTGCCAGCAGCTTAGCTAGCGGGAGTATTTATGAGCAGTTCTTC. It is translated as CASSLASGSIYEQFF.

This clone was picked up a small number of times. The chain has TRBV2 and TRBJ1-1, with a possible D match to TRBD1 (6 bases). Looked up from germline, CDR1 is SNHLY and CDR2 is FYNNEI. Trimming stripped 6 bases from V and 2 bases from J, with 19 bases between. CDR3 length: 16 residues. CDR3 nucleotide sequence: TGTGCCAGCAGCACCTCCGGACAGACAGAAAACACTGAAGCTTTCTTT. Its translation is CASSTSGQTENTEAFF.